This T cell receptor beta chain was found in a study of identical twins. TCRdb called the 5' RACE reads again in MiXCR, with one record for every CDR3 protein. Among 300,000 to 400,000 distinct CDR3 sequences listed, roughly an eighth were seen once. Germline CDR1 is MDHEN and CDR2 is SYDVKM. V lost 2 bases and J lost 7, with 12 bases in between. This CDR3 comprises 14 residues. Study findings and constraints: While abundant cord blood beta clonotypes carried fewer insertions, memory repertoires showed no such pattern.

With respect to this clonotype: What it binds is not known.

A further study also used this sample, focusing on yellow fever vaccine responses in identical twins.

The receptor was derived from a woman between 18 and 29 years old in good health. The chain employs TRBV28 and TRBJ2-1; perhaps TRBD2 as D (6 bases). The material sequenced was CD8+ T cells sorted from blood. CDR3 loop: CASSLLGGGNEQFF. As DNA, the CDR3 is TGTGCCAGCAGTTTACTCGGGGGAGGAAATGAGCAGTTCTTC.